Listed here are 4 T cell receptor beta chains from one sample, sequenced in a study of shared clonotypes between healthy human individuals. Naive CD8 cells comprised CD45RO-negative, CCR7-positively selected cells, excluding terminally differentiated effector memory CD45RA+ cells. Clones were read by immunoSEQ multiplex PCR, and TCRdb kept only the in-frame ones, dropping some. The table includes some 2,000,000 clones, roughly 95% detected once. Sequenced: naive CD8+ T cells sorted from blood. These receptors were collected from a man between 18 and 29 years old in good health.

The chain is built from TRBV7-9 and TRBJ1-1; 7 bases agree with TRBD1. Trimming took 1 base from V and 6 from J; bases not matched to a gene: 5. Per the germline V gene, CDR1 is SEHNR and CDR2 is FQNEAQ (reference sequence). This CDR3 spans 14 amino acids. The CDR3 DNA follows: TGTGCCAGCAGCTTAGTGGAGGGGGCCGCTGAAGCTTTCTTT. This encodes CASSLVEGAAEAFF.

The chain recombines TRBV7-6 with TRBJ2-5, with 7 nucleotides matching TRBD2. V dropped 5 bases and J dropped 2; count of bases not matched to a gene: 11. The CDR3 has 16 residues. Germline values: CDR1 SGHVS, CDR2 FNYEAQ. The CDR3 bases are TGTGCCAGCAGCATTCGACTAGCAGAAGCACAAGAGACCCAGTACTTC. It specifies CASSIRLAEAQETQYF.

This sequence joins TRBV6-1 and TRBJ2-3, with 10 bases matching TRBD2. J lost 6 bases, V lost 4 bases, and 7 bases had no gene match. Per germline, CDR1 MNHNS and CDR2 SASEGT. The length of the CDR3 is 15 residues. This CDR3 is CASSATSGKRDTQYF. CDR3 DNA sequence: TGTGCCAGCAGTGCAACTAGCGGGAAAAGGGATACGCAGTATTTT.

The J gene is TRBJ1-1, the V gene TRBV5-4; D is undetermined. Trimming left V 4 bases short and J 0 bases short, with 7 bases between. The CDR3 is 13 residues long. Germline V gives CDR1 SGHNT, CDR2 YYREEE (reference sequence). The CDR3 DNA sequence: TGTGCCAGCAGCCCACGAATGAACACTGAAGCTTTCTTT. It is translated as CASSPRMNTEAFF.